The clone carrying this T cell receptor beta chain was found many times. The authors took blood RNA from unsorted whole blood and also extracted germline DNA. Approximately 3.8 milliliters of peripheral blood were drawn preoperatively. Priming with a constant-region primer yielded TCR beta cDNA from roughly 0.45 ug total RNA. Slightly modified ARM-PCR with three nested multiplex PCR rounds yielded TCR beta libraries. A C-beta reverse primer was combined with TRBV1-TRBV30 forward primers in the first two PCR rounds, and each round had approximately 10 cycles. TCRdb passed the multiplex PCR reads through MiXCR, listing each CDR3 protein once. The sample contains around 330,000 distinct CDR3 sequences, 60% to 80% of which appear only once. This entry comes from a study of tumor-infiltrating lymphocytes in primary liver carcinoma. The CDR3 runs 14 residues. The V segment lost 3 bases and the J segment 5 bases; nucleotides outside the gene matches: 5. In germline, CDR1 is MGHRA, CDR2 YSYEKL.

The specimen was peripheral blood. The clonotype comes from a middle-aged man with primary liver carcinoma and hepatitis B virus infection. This chain connects TRBV4-1 to TRBJ2-7; 9 bases agree with TRBD1. CDR3 protein: CASSQKQGADEQYF. DNA for the CDR3: TGCGCCAGCAGCCAGAAACAGGGGGCTGACGAGCAGTACTTC.